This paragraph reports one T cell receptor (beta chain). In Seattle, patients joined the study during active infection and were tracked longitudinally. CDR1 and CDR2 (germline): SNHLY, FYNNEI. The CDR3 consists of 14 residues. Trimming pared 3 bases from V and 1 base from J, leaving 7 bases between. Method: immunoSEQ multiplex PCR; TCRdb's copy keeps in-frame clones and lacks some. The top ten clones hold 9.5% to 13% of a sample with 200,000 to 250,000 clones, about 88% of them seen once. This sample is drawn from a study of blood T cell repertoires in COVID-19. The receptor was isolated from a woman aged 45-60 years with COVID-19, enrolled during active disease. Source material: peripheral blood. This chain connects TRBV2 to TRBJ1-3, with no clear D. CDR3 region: CASSDEASGNTIYF. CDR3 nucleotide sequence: TGTGCCAGCAGTGACGAGGCATCTGGAAACACCATATATTTT.